These 22 T cell receptor beta chains were sequenced from one sample in a study of blood T cell repertoires in COVID-19. Sequencing used immunoSEQ multiplex PCR; TCRdb keeps in-frame clones, though not all of them. The sample lists around 90,000 clones, around 88% occurring once. The sample comprised peripheral blood. The source is a man aged 45 to 65 with COVID-19, enrolled during active disease.

The chain combines TRBV6-2 or TRBV6-3 with TRBJ2-1; 7 bases are shared with TRBD1. The V gene's germline CDR1 is MNHEY and CDR2 SVGEGT. V lost 2 bases to trimming and J lost 7 bases; unmatched junction nucleotides: 11. This CDR3 region has 16 residues. CDR3 region: CASSYPRQGSRNEQFF. CDR3 DNA: TGTGCCAGCAGTTACCCTAGACAGGGCTCACGTAATGAGCAGTTCTTC.

The chain combines TRBV19 with TRBJ2-2, with 8 bases identical to TRBD1. The germline V gene encodes CDR1 LNHDA and CDR2 SQIVND (reference sequence). The junction had 10 bases not matched to a gene; V was cut back by 7 bases and J by 6 bases. The CDR3 is made up of 15 amino acids. CDR3 DNA: TGTGCCAGTAATAAGGTCGGGACAGGCGCCGGGGAGCTGTTTTTT. Protein product: CASNKVGTGAGELFF.

This clone was seen a handful of times. The J gene is TRBJ1-6, the V gene TRBV3-1 (or the pseudogene TRBV3-2), with D possibly TRBD1 on 5 matching bases. CDR1 is LGHDT, CDR2 YNNKEL, per germline (reference sequence). The length of the CDR3 is 17 residues. V lost 4 bases, J lost 2 bases, and 15 bases lay in between. The CDR3 DNA is TGTGCCAGCAGCCCCGCCGACGGGGGGGCCTATAATTCACCCCTCCACTTT. Amino acids: CASSPADGGAYNSPLHF.

The rearrangement uses TRBV20-1 and TRBJ1-1; D gene unclear. CDR1 is DFQATT, CDR2 SNEGSKA, per germline (reference sequence). V lost 3 bases and J 1 base, leaving 9 bases between the germline ends. CDR3 length equals 13 residues. The CDR3 bases are TGCAGTGCTAGTAAATCCGGGAACACTGAAGCTTTCTTT. Its translation is CSASKSGNTEAFF.

This sequence joins TRBV15 and TRBJ1-5; D possibly corresponds to TRBD1 (5 bases). Germline V gene data show CDR1 as LNHNV and CDR2 as YYDKDF (reference sequence). The CDR3 runs 13 residues. Deletions cut 9 bases from V and 6 bases from J, with 15 bases between. The DNA of the CDR3 is TGTGCCACGGGGCAGGGCCTCGGTCAGCCCCAGCATTTT. This translates into CATGQGLGQPQHF.

This sequence joins TRBV5-1 and TRBJ1-1; a possible D gene is TRBD1 (6 bases). V was shortened by 0 bases and J by 7 bases, with 19 bases between the two germline ends. Per the germline V gene, CDR1 is SGHRS and CDR2 is YFSETQ. CDR3 length: 16 amino acids. The CDR3 coding sequence is TGCGCCAGCAGCTTGGCTCCGGAAACAGGGTTTATTGAAGCTTTCTTT. This codes for CASSLAPETGFIEAFF.

The rearrangement joins TRBV7-9 to TRBJ1-5; D is ambiguous. V lost 3 bases, J lost 0 bases, and 6 bases lay in between. CDR3 length: 14 amino acids. Per the germline V gene, CDR1 is SEHNR and CDR2 is FQNEAQ (reference sequence). The CDR3 loop reads CASSFTDSNQPQHF. The CDR3 DNA is TGTGCCAGCAGCTTTACAGATAGCAATCAGCCCCAGCATTTT.

This clone was found a few times. The chain joins TRBV15 to TRBJ2-1; 10 bases align to TRBD2. The germline CDR1 and CDR2 sequences are LNHNV and YYDKDF (reference sequence). J was trimmed by 4 bases and V by 0 bases; bases with no gene match: 0. The CDR3 is made up of 15 amino acids. CDR3 in amino acids: CATSRDSGGYNEQFF. As DNA, the CDR3 is TGTGCCACCAGCAGAGATAGCGGGGGGTACAATGAGCAGTTCTTC.

V and J are TRBV6-5 and TRBJ1-4; the D gene is possibly TRBD1 (5 bases). Germline CDR1 MNHEY, CDR2 SVGAGI. The V gene lost 4 bases and the J gene lost 7 bases, with 13 bases spanning the gap. This CDR3 spans 14 amino acids. The CDR3: CASSLQDGGEKLFF. The CDR3 coding sequence is TGTGCCAGCAGTTTACAGGACGGGGGTGAAAAACTGTTTTTT.

The chain links TRBV4-2 to TRBJ2-5; TRBD2 matches at 14 bases. Germline loops: CDR1 LGHNA, CDR2 YNFKEQ. The CDR3 contains 20 residues. The trim removed 0 bases at V and 1 base at J, leaving 10 bases unmatched. Here the CDR3 DNA reads TGTGCCAGCAGCCAAGATTTTAGAGGGACTAGCGGGGGTTTCCAAGAGACCCAGTACTTC. Protein sequence: CASSQDFRGTSGGFQETQYF.

The chain employs TRBV2 and TRBJ2-3, with D possibly TRBD2 on 6 matching bases. This CDR3 spans 14 amino acids. Germline V gives CDR1 SNHLY, CDR2 FYNNEI. V was pared by 1 base and J by 2 bases, with 7 bases between. Written as DNA, the CDR3 is TGTGCCAGCAGTGAAGGGGGACTCACAGATACGCAGTATTTT. Its protein is CASSEGGLTDTQYF.

This sequence joins TRBV2 and TRBJ2-3; 9 bases are shared with TRBD1. The V gene end was trimmed by 7 bases and the J gene end by 2 bases; junction bases not matched to a gene: 7. CDR1 SNHLY and CDR2 FYNNEI come from the germline V gene. The CDR3 has 15 amino acids. The CDR3 nucleotides read TGTGCCAGCACCCAACAGGGGGCCCCCACAGATACGCAGTATTTT. Protein: CASTQQGAPTDTQYF.

This clone was counted only a few times. The V gene is TRBV19, the J gene TRBJ1-5; D is possibly TRBD1 (5 bases). V was clipped by 2 bases and J by 4 bases, with 15 bases between them. The CDR3 is 16 residues long. The germline gives CDR1 LNHDA, CDR2 SQIVND (reference sequence). CDR3 DNA: TGTGCCAGTAGTATAACTACACTGGGGGGGAATCAGCCCCAGCATTTT. Translating gives CASSITTLGGNQPQHF.

The chain employs TRBV4-1 and TRBJ2-1, with TRBD2 matching over 8 bases. V was clipped by 3 bases and J by 2 bases; unmatched bases: 12. Germline V gene lookup returns CDR1 MGHRA and CDR2 YSYEKL. This CDR3 has 18 residues. CDR3 nucleotide sequence: TGCGCCAGCAGCCAGGTAGCCGGGGGGGGCTTTACCTACAATGAGCAGTTCTTC. Protein product: CASSQVAGGGFTYNEQFF.

The V and J genes are TRBV5-1 and TRBJ2-3, with TRBD1 matching over 10 bases. Germline V lookup: CDR1 SGHRS, CDR2 YFSETQ. V trimming: 3 bases; J trimming: 4 bases; junction bases outside the gene matches: 5. The CDR3 length is 15 residues. DNA of the CDR3: TGCGCCAGCAGCTCAGGGACAGGGGTTTCAGATACGCAGTATTTT. Translating gives CASSSGTGVSDTQYF.

The V call is TRBV28, the J call TRBJ1-4; D perhaps matches TRBD1 (6 bases). Germline CDR1 reads MDHEN; CDR2 reads SYDVKM. The CDR3 is made up of 13 amino acids. Trimming took off 3 bases at V and 8 bases at J, with 10 bases between the two ends. The CDR3 nucleotides are TGTGCCAGCAGTTTCTGGGGGGGCGAAAAACTGTTTTTT. The encoded protein is CASSFWGGEKLFF. Filled out from reference TRBV28 and TRBJ1-4, the complete variable domain reads DVKVTQSSRYLVKRTGEKVFLECVQDMDHENMFWYRQDPGLGLRLIYFSYDVKMKEKGDIPEGYSVSREKKERFSLILESASTNQTSMYLCASSFWGGEKLFFGSGTQLSVL.

This chain links TRBV5-5 with TRBJ2-1; 8 bases are shared with TRBD2. Germline CDR1 SGHKS, CDR2 YYEKEE (reference sequence). V dropped 0 bases and J dropped 2; count of bases not matched to a gene: 16. This CDR3 has 20 residues. The CDR3 DNA reads TGTGCCAGCAGCTTGGCCGGGGCGGGGGGCCCCTCTAGCGCCTACAATGAGCAGTTCTTC. This sequence encodes CASSLAGAGGPSSAYNEQFF.

This clone was seen just once. The gene calls are TRBV6-1 and TRBJ2-7; possible D gene TRBD1, 6 bases. V lost 1 base, J lost 10 bases, and 11 bases lay in between. This CDR3 region has 12 residues. Germline CDR1 reads MNHNS; CDR2 reads SASEGT. The CDR3 DNA follows: TGTGCCAGCAGTGAAGTGAGGGACACTCAGTACTTC. Its translation is CASSEVRDTQYF.

This clone was observed a few times. V gene TRBV7-8 combines with J gene TRBJ2-5, with 11 positions matching TRBD1. V lost 7 bases and J lost 5; bases outside the gene matches: 9. The CDR3 extends over 15 amino acids. Germline V gives CDR1 SGHVS, CDR2 FQNEAQ. CDR3 nucleotides: TGTGCCAGCACCCGGACAGGGGGCGTCTGGGAGACCCAGTACTTC. As protein: CASTRTGGVWETQYF.

The V call is TRBV19, the J call TRBJ1-4; tentative D call: TRBD1 (6 bases). The CDR3 extends over 18 amino acids. CDR1 is LNHDA and CDR2 is SQIVND in the germline V gene (reference sequence). V was shortened by 4 bases and J by 0 bases, with 18 bases between the two germline ends. CDR3 bases: TGTGCCAGTAGTACCCGGGACACCTTAGTTGCAACTAATGAAAAACTGTTTTTT. Its translation: CASSTRDTLVATNEKLFF.

The chain recombines TRBV5-4 with TRBJ2-1; the match to TRBD2 covers 11 bases. V lost 4 bases to trimming and J lost 4 bases; unmatched junction nucleotides: 7. Germline V gives CDR1 SGHNT, CDR2 YYREEE (reference sequence). This CDR3 spans 16 amino acids. The CDR3 protein is CASSGRGLAAYNEQFF. DNA of the CDR3: TGTGCCAGCAGCGGTAGGGGACTAGCGGCTTACAATGAGCAGTTCTTC.

This clone appeared once. The gene calls are TRBV6-1 and TRBJ2-3; D is possibly TRBD1 (5 bases). V dropped 4 bases and J dropped 0 bases, with 14 bases sitting between them. CDR1 is MNHNS, CDR2 SASEGT, per germline. This CDR3 contains 16 residues. CDR3 coding DNA: TGTGCCAGCAGTGTTCAGGGTACCACTAGCACAGATACGCAGTATTTT. It codes for CASSVQGTTSTDTQYF.